This T cell receptor (beta chain) was profiled in a study of preoperative IRX-2 immunotherapy in early breast cancer. Assay used: immunoSEQ multiplex PCR; TCRdb lists only in-frame clones, some missing. Among approximately 34,000 clones listed, over 90% were seen once. The V gene's germline CDR1 is MNHNS and CDR2 SASEGT. This CDR3 has 15 amino acids. Trimming pared 3 bases from V and 1 base from J, leaving 11 bases between. The treatment here: preoperative locoregional IRX-2 cytokine immunotherapy. Patients received preoperative, locoregional IRX-2 cytokine immunotherapy in a phase Ib study. The receptor comes from a human donor with breast cancer. The chain employs TRBV6-1 and TRBJ2-3; TRBD2 might be the D (5 bases). Collection of the sample occurred from a patient treated with IRX-2 immunotherapy. CDR3: CASSDVGRGTDTQYF. Written as DNA, the CDR3 is TGTGCCAGCAGTGATGTGGGGAGAGGCACAGATACGCAGTATTTT.